A single T cell receptor (beta chain) is shown here with its context. The data were obtained in a study of blood T cell repertoires in COVID-19. Study details: Acute and convalescent COVID-19 specimens originated in the United States, Italy and Spain. T cells, B-cell-depleted T cells, or PBMCs supplied cDNA or gDNA.

The germline V gene has CDR1 LGHDT and CDR2 YNNKEL (reference sequence). The CDR3 covers 14 residues. V lost 1 base and J lost 6, with 12 bases in between. Per the study methods: How many nucleated cells were present was estimated from reference gene primer amplification. TCRdb's table, derived via immunoSEQ multiplex PCR, lists solely in-frame clones and lacks some. V, J and clone size are taken as reported in that table, and D and trimming were inferred from the DNA itself. The repertoire includes approximately 99,000 clones, approximately 86% of them detected once, and 10% to 15% sits in the top ten.

The V call is TRBV3-1 (or the pseudogene TRBV3-2), the J call TRBJ1-2, with D maybe TRBD1 (5 bases). This TCR was recovered from a woman aged 55-75 years in a cohort sampled during active or convalescent COVID-19. The specimen was peripheral blood. DNA for the CDR3: TGTGCCAGCAGCCAAGGTCAGGGAAGAAATGGCTACACCTTC. Residues: CASSQGQGRNGYTF.